The source of this T cell receptor beta chain is a study of blood T cell repertoires in COVID-19. Trimming took off 5 bases at V and 8 bases at J, with 18 bases between the two ends. The CDR3 is 15 residues long. Germline loops: CDR1 SGHAT, CDR2 FQNNGV. Profiling relied on immunoSEQ multiplex PCR, and the TCRdb table lists in-frame clones only, not all of them. Of some 94,000 clones in the sample, roughly 89% were seen once. The chain recombines TRBV11-2 with TRBJ1-4, with a weak D call TRBD1 (6 bases). The sequence derives from a woman in her sixties or seventies with COVID-19, enrolled during active disease. The sequenced sample consisted of peripheral blood. The CDR3 region has the DNA TGTGCCAGCAGCCTAAATACAGGGTTCGGGGAAAAACTGTTTTTT. Protein sequence: CASSLNTGFGEKLFF. The full variable domain, its missing parts supplied by reference TRBV11-2 and TRBJ1-4, is EAGVAQSPRYKIIEKRQSVAFWCNPISGHATLYWYQQILGQGPKLLIQFQNNGVVDDSQLPKDRFSAERLKGVDSTLKIQPAKLEDSAVYLCASSLNTGFGEKLFFGSGTQLSVL.